The 13 T cell receptor beta chains listed next were all sequenced from one sample in a study of blood T cell repertoires in COVID-19. The table came from immunoSEQ multiplex PCR; TCRdb's copy has only in-frame clones and leaves some out. The sample shows under 150,000 clones, approximately 83% of them seen only once. The source material was peripheral blood. These receptors all come from an older woman with COVID-19, enrolled during active disease.

The chain uses TRBV28 and TRBJ1-2; D is uncertain. This CDR3 has 12 amino acids. Germline CDR1 reads MDHEN; CDR2 reads SYDVKM. The germline V and J ends were trimmed by 5 bases and 5 bases, with 9 bases remaining between them. The CDR3 DNA reads as TGTGCCAGCAGTCGAGGGAGTTATGGCTACACCTTC. Amino acids: CASSRGSYGYTF.

This clone occurred once. The rearrangement joins TRBV18 to TRBJ1-2; D is perhaps TRBD1 (6 bases). CDR1 KGHSH and CDR2 LQKENI come from the germline V gene. The CDR3 has 13 residues. Trimming shortened V by 3 bases and J by 6 bases, and 11 bases separated the two germline ends. CDR3 amino acids: CASSPETGNGYTF. CDR3 bases: TGTGCCAGCTCACCTGAAACAGGGAATGGCTACACCTTC.

In this sample, this clone turned up a few times. The V call is TRBV27, the J call TRBJ1-1; no firm D call. Germline CDR1 is MNHEY and CDR2 is SMNVEV (reference sequence). The V end was cut by 6 bases, the J end by 0 bases, with 8 bases between. The CDR3 has 13 amino acids. This CDR3 reads CASRIYLNTEAFF. The DNA of the CDR3 is TGTGCCAGCAGGATCTACCTGAACACTGAAGCTTTCTTT.

This clone has just a few counts. The chain has TRBV4-3 and TRBJ1-5, with 8 nucleotides matching TRBD1. V lost 1 base, J lost 4 bases, and 0 bases stayed unmatched. The germline V gene encodes CDR1 LGHNA and CDR2 YSLEER. CDR3 length: 14 residues. DNA of the CDR3: TGCGCCAGCAGCCAAGGACAGGGGAATCAGCCCCAGCATTTT. It encodes CASSQGQGNQPQHF.

The rearrangement links TRBV11-2 to TRBJ2-7, with D possibly TRBD1 on 6 matching bases. The germline gives CDR1 SGHAT, CDR2 FQNNGV. The CDR3 extends over 13 amino acids. V was pared by 4 bases and J by 1 base, with 8 bases between. CDR3 region: CASSSGESYEQYF. In DNA form, the CDR3 reads TGTGCCAGCAGCTCAGGGGAGTCCTACGAGCAGTACTTC.

The V call is TRBV7-3, the J call TRBJ2-1, with TRBD2 matching 9 bases. Germline loops: CDR1 SGHTA, CDR2 FQGTGA. CDR3 size: 20 residues. V lost 5 bases to trimming and J lost 0 bases; unmatched junction nucleotides: 17. CDR3 nucleotides: TGTGCCAGCAGCGCCCCTCGGGCGGGGGGGCCCCCCCTCTCCTACAATGAGCAGTTCTTC. Its protein is CASSAPRAGGPPLSYNEQFF.

The gene calls are TRBV6-6 and TRBJ2-5; 12 nucleotides agree with TRBD2. CDR1 MNHNY and CDR2 SVGAGI come from the germline V gene (reference sequence). There are 17 residues in the CDR3. Unmatched junction bases numbered 12, after V lost 5 bases and J lost 5 bases. CDR3 amino acids: CASSPRLAGDLKETQYF. In DNA, the CDR3 is TGTGCCAGCAGTCCCAGACTAGCGGGGGACCTCAAGGAGACCCAGTACTTC.

The chain joins TRBV10-2 to TRBJ1-5; the match to TRBD1 covers 7 bases. V dropped 7 bases and J dropped 5; count of bases not matched to a gene: 5. This CDR3 comprises 13 residues. CDR1 WSHSY and CDR2 SAAADI come from the germline V gene. The CDR3 protein is CASTTGEYQPQHF. The CDR3 DNA follows: TGCGCCAGCACAACAGGGGAATATCAGCCCCAGCATTTT.

The chain is built from TRBV19 and TRBJ2-1; 10 nucleotides agree with TRBD2. With V trimmed by 5 bases and J by 0 bases, 13 bases remained unmatched. Germline V gives CDR1 LNHDA, CDR2 SQIVND (reference sequence). The CDR3 runs 19 residues. The DNA for the CDR3 is TGTGCCAGTAGTTCAACTAGCGGGGAGACTTTGAGCTCCTACAATGAGCAGTTCTTC. It yields the protein CASSSTSGETLSSYNEQFF.

The chain recombines TRBV4-1 with TRBJ2-2; a weak D match, TRBD2 (5 bases). Germline V lookup: CDR1 MGHRA, CDR2 YSYEKL. This CDR3 has 15 residues. The germline V and J ends were trimmed by 3 bases and 2 bases, with 10 bases remaining between them. CDR3 nucleotide sequence: TGCGCCAGCAGCCAGGACTCCGACAACACCGGGGAGCTGTTTTTT. This codes for CASSQDSDNTGELFF.

This clone was detected only once. This chain links TRBV5-1 with TRBJ1-1; D may be TRBD1 (5 bases). Deletions cut 0 bases from V and 1 base from J, with 10 bases between. The V gene's germline CDR1 is SGHRS and CDR2 YFSETQ. The CDR3 has 15 residues. Written as DNA, the CDR3 is TGCGCCAGCAGCTTGGCAGGGCCCCAGAACACTGAAGCTTTCTTT. Translating it yields CASSLAGPQNTEAFF.

In this sample, this clone turned up a few times. The chain recombines TRBV2 with TRBJ1-1; 10 bases fit TRBD1. V was pared by 7 bases and J by 5 bases, with 7 bases of the junction left unmatched. In germline, CDR1 is SNHLY, CDR2 FYNNEI. This CDR3 is 14 amino acids long. CDR3 amino acids: CASNPTGGWTEAFF. DNA for the CDR3: TGTGCCAGCAACCCGACAGGGGGCTGGACTGAAGCTTTCTTT.

V and J are TRBV18 and TRBJ2-4, with TRBD1 matching 7 bases. The CDR3 length is 13 residues. Germline V CDR1 and CDR2: KGHSH, LQKENI. J lost 4 bases, V lost 5 bases, and 2 bases had no gene match. The CDR3 sequence is CASSSTGKNIQYF. The CDR3 DNA follows: TGTGCCAGCTCATCGACAGGGAAAAACATTCAGTACTTC.